This TCR beta chain was sequenced during a study of cytomegalovirus exposure and HLA in healthy donors. Study in general: A previous analysis identified 95 million to 120 million unique TCR beta sequences derived from 180 million or so T cells. Overall study findings and caveats: It was shown in a later analysis that HLA-associated TCR beta chains were more clonally expanded than other, equally common chains. TCR beta chain V- and J-gene trimming was linked, in a later analysis, to a missense variant in DCLRE1C.

Comment on this clone: Its specificity is not known.

Germline CDR1 is SGHTA and CDR2 is FQGTGA. The CDR3 covers 16 residues. Trimming took 5 bases from V and 3 from J, leaving 19 bases between them. 13 Jbeta primers and 60 Vbeta primers were used for the PCR. This table comes from immunoSEQ multiplex PCR, and its TCRdb copy is limited to in-frame clones, with some not included. The sample holds about 170,000 clones, 80% to 90% seen once. Sequencing used PBMCs. The chain joins TRBV7-3 to TRBJ1-1; possibly TRBD1 for D (6 bases). The TCR originated in a male donor in good health and CMV-seronegative. In DNA, the CDR3 is TGTGCCAGCAGCCAAGCGGGGGGGGCTGGGTACACTGAAGCTTTCTTT. This codes for CASSQAGGAGYTEAFF.